The present entry profiles one T cell receptor beta chain with its context. Trimming cost V 6 bases and J 3 bases; bases outside gene matches: 13. The CDR3 totals 17 residues. Germline V lookup: CDR1 SGHTA, CDR2 FQGTGA. The entry originates in a study of T cell responses to AZD1222 COVID-19 vaccine. Study context: Second doses were pooled across both intervals (about 4 or about 12 weeks).

Assay used: immunoSEQ multiplex PCR; TCRdb lists only in-frame clones, some missing. The sample lists some 99,000 clones, 70% to 90% occurring once. V and J are TRBV7-3 and TRBJ2-3; 9 bases agree with TRBD2. This specimen consisted of peripheral blood, obtained on day 0 of AZD1222 vaccination. This clonotype was obtained from an adult in good health. CDR3 sequence: CASSFLPAGGRTDTQYF. CDR3 nucleotides: TGTGCCAGCAGTTTCCTACCAGCGGGGGGCCGGACAGATACGCAGTATTTT.